A selection of T cell receptor beta chains follows, all from one sample in a study of CD8+ T cells in alopecia areata. Produced via immunoSEQ multiplex PCR; TCRdb's table is partial and in-frame only. This table has 200,000 to 250,000 clones, 35% to 40% appearing once. The sequencing here drew on CD4+ T cells sorted from blood, taken at roughly week 30, from a patient treated with tofacitinib. These receptors originate from a human donor with alopecia areata. Each CDR3 is given with its conserved first and last residue. D genes are given only for firm matches. Expanded clones get a size class; other rows say once, few or many, or leave the size out.

TRBV30	few	TRBJ1-2	NA	CAWAPETLGYTF	TGTGCCTGGGCCCCAGAGACACTCGGCTACACCTTC
TRBV30	few	TRBJ2-1	TRBD1	CAWDRDRGLSGGNEQFF	TGTGCCTGGGACCGGGACAGGGGGTTGTCTGGTGGCAATGAGCAGTTCTTC
TRBV5-4	NA	TRBJ2-1	TRBD2	CASSQPGLRYNEQFF	TGTGCCAGCAGCCAGCCGGGACTACGCTACAATGAGCAGTTCTTC
TRBV6-1	NA	TRBJ2-3	TRBD2	CASSEGWRGGRVDTQYF	TGTGCCAGCAGTGAAGGGTGGCGCGGGGGGCGCGTGGATACGCAGTATTTT
TRBV6-1	once	TRBJ1-5	NA	CASSEVYSVNQPQHF	TGTGCCAGCAGTGAGGTGTATAGTGTCAATCAGCCCCAGCATTTT
TRBV6-5	NA	TRBJ1-1	NA	CASIIDREAFF	TGTGCCAGCATTATCGACAGGGAAGCTTTCTTT
TRBV15	NA	TRBJ2-5	TRBD1	CATSSRKSTGPYQETQYF	TGTGCCACCAGCTCTCGTAAATCGACAGGGCCCTACCAAGAGACCCAGTACTTC
TRBV29-1	NA	TRBJ1-1	TRBD1	CSVQGAVNTEAFF	TGCAGCGTACAGGGGGCGGTGAACACTGAAGCTTTCTTT
TRBV5-1	few	TRBJ2-1	TRBD1	CASTLGGHSLNEQFF	TGCGCCAGCACCCTAGGGGGCCATAGCCTAAATGAGCAGTTCTTC
TRBV19	NA	TRBJ2-4	TRBD1	CASKLRDREGIQYF	TGTGCCAGTAAGCTCCGGGACAGGGAGGGCATTCAGTACTTC
TRBV29-1	NA	TRBJ1-2	TRBD1	CSVEDRSLVSYTF	TGCAGCGTTGAGGACAGGAGCCTGGTTAGCTACACCTTC
TRBV6-1	NA	TRBJ2-6	NA	CASSEDFPGAGANVLTF	TGTGCCAGCAGTGAAGATTTTCCAGGGGCCGGGGCCAACGTCCTGACTTTC
TRBV18	many	TRBJ2-5	TRBD2	CASSPPAGLAGEETQYF	TGTGCCAGCTCACCACCCGCGGGACTAGCGGGAGAAGAGACCCAGTACTTC
TRBV6-6	NA	TRBJ2-2	NA	CASSEPRDTGELFF	TGTGCCAGCAGTGAGCCCCGAGATACCGGGGAGCTGTTTTTT
TRBV28	NA	TRBJ1-2	NA	CASSFGNYGYTF	TGTGCCAGCAGTTTTGGTAACTATGGCTACACCTTC
TRBV2	NA	TRBJ1-6	TRBD1	CASSATGQSNSPLHF	TGTGCCAGCAGCGCAACGGGACAGAGTAATTCACCCCTCCACTTT
TRBV18	NA	TRBJ2-5	TRBD1	CASSPGQGAVETQYF	TGTGCCAGCTCACCCGGACAGGGGGCAGTTGAGACCCAGTACTTC
TRBV30	NA	TRBJ2-1	TRBD2	CAWKGSGRPSYNEQFF	TGTGCCTGGAAGGGTAGCGGGAGGCCTTCCTACAATGAGCAGTTCTTC
TRBV19	NA	TRBJ2-1	TRBD1	CASSIGASGTGGEQFF	TGTGCCAGTAGTATCGGGGCCTCCGGGACAGGGGGCGAGCAGTTCTTC
TRBV6-5	NA	TRBJ1-2	NA	CASSAEPQGVGYTF	TGTGCCAGCAGTGCGGAACCCCAGGGAGTTGGCTACACCTTC
TRBV6-5	NA	TRBJ2-1	NA	CASSRTRDGWNEQFF	TGTGCCAGCAGCCGCACTCGGGACGGATGGAATGAGCAGTTCTTC
TRBV27	few	TRBJ2-5	NA	CASSLDSYGETQYF	TGTGCCAGCAGTTTAGACTCTTATGGGGAGACCCAGTACTTC
TRBV9	NA	TRBJ2-3	NA	CASSVGSAGATDTQYF	TGTGCCAGCAGCGTAGGTTCAGCGGGCGCCACAGATACGCAGTATTTT
TRBV15	NA	TRBJ2-1	TRBD1	CATSNLGRDRGSTSYNEQFF	TGTGCCACCAGCAACTTAGGGCGGGACAGGGGCTCTACATCCTACAATGAGCAGTTCTTC
TRBV5-1	few	TRBJ2-3	NA	CASSLTVTDTQYF	TGCGCCAGCAGCCTAACAGTAACAGATACGCAGTATTTT
TRBV4-2	few	TRBJ2-6	NA	CASSQDWVKSSGANVLTF	TGTGCCAGCAGCCAAGACTGGGTCAAGAGCTCTGGGGCCAACGTCCTGACTTTC
TRBV7-9	NA	TRBJ1-5	TRBD1	CASSQTGTGITGNQPQHF	TGTGCCAGCAGCCAGACCGGGACAGGTATTACGGGCAATCAGCCCCAGCATTTT
TRBV11-2	NA	TRBJ2-7	NA	CASSLQGGYEQYF	TGTGCCAGCAGCTTACAGGGTGGATACGAGCAGTACTTC
TRBV9	NA	TRBJ2-3	NA	CASSQLISTDTQYF	TGTGCCAGCAGCCAACTCATATCGACAGATACGCAGTATTTT
TRBV7-9	NA	TRBJ2-1	TRBD1	CASSSTGGVEQFF	TGTGCCAGCAGTTCTACAGGGGGCGTGGAGCAGTTCTTC
TRBV30	NA	TRBJ1-5	NA	CAWSPDSHSNQPQHF	TGTGCCTGGAGTCCCGACAGTCATAGCAATCAGCCCCAGCATTTT
TRBV30	NA	TRBJ2-1	NA	CALYLGNEQFF	TGTGCCCTTTACTTAGGCAATGAGCAGTTCTTC
TRBV4-3	few	TRBJ2-5	NA	CASSQTRGETQYF	TGCGCCAGCAGCCAAACTAGAGGCGAGACCCAGTACTTC
TRBV19	NA	TRBJ1-2	NA	CASSIHQAGGYTF	TGTGCCAGTAGTATTCACCAGGCCGGAGGCTACACCTTC
TRBV15	few	TRBJ1-5	NA	CATSRDTALGRDQPQHF	TGTGCCACCAGCAGAGATACGGCCCTAGGGAGGGATCAGCCCCAGCATTTT
TRBV6-5	NA	TRBJ2-7	TRBD2	CASSLAGGSYEQYF	TGTGCCAGCAGCTTAGCGGGTGGCTCCTACGAGCAGTACTTC
TRBV2	NA	TRBJ1-2	NA	CASSNQGGDDGYTF	TGTGCCAGCAGTAACCAAGGGGGGGATGATGGCTACACCTTC
TRBV6-5	once	TRBJ1-1	NA	CASSLGRMNTEAFF	TGTGCCAGCAGTCTCGGACGGATGAACACTGAAGCTTTCTTT
TRBV25-1	NA	TRBJ1-2	TRBD1	CASRSTGGADGYTF	TGTGCCAGCAGATCTACAGGGGGTGCAGATGGCTACACCTTC
TRBV2	few	TRBJ2-1	TRBD2	CASRGGLPILDEQFF	TGTGCCAGCAGGGGGGGACTACCCATCTTGGATGAGCAGTTCTTC
TRBV5-1	NA	TRBJ1-1	NA	CASSLDNPNTEAFF	TGCGCCAGCAGCTTGGACAATCCGAACACTGAAGCTTTCTTT
TRBV30	NA	TRBJ1-4	TRBD1	CAWNARQGPNEKLFF	TGTGCCTGGAACGCCCGACAGGGGCCTAATGAAAAACTGTTTTTT
TRBV7-2	few	TRBJ2-7	TRBD2	CASSPVGGRTHEQYF	TGTGCCAGCAGCCCTGTTGGCGGGAGGACCCACGAGCAGTACTTC
TRBV30	once	TRBJ2-1	NA	CAWRGDTGSYNEQFF	TGTGCCTGGAGGGGGGACACCGGGTCCTACAATGAGCAGTTCTTC
TRBV7-6	NA	TRBJ2-3	TRBD2	CASSLQRGPRTDTQYF	TGTGCCAGCAGCCTGCAGCGGGGGCCCCGCACAGATACGCAGTATTTT
TRBV7-3	many	TRBJ2-7	NA	CASSLQADYEQYF	TGTGCCAGCAGCCTCCAGGCGGACTACGAGCAGTACTTC
TRBV7-2	many	TRBJ2-1	TRBD2	CASSLGLAGVNEQFF	TGTGCCAGCTCCCTGGGGCTAGCGGGAGTTAATGAGCAGTTCTTC
TRBV5-1	NA	TRBJ1-1	TRBD1	CASSTNPTGADTEAFF	TGCGCCAGCAGCACCAACCCAACAGGGGCCGACACTGAAGCTTTCTTT
TRBV7-2	few	TRBJ2-7	NA	CASSLAASEQYF	TGTGCCAGCAGCTTAGCCGCCTCCGAGCAGTACTTC
TRBV10-3	NA	TRBJ2-5	NA	CAAGTGETQYF	TGTGCCGCCGGGACGGGAGAGACCCAGTACTTC
TRBV19	NA	TRBJ2-5	TRBD1	CASSTTGLATETQYF	TGTGCCAGTAGTACGACAGGGTTGGCCACGGAGACCCAGTACTTC
TRBV5-4	NA	TRBJ2-5	NA	CASSFRLQQETQYF	TGTGCCAGCAGCTTTAGACTACAACAAGAGACCCAGTACTTC
TRBV5-1	few	TRBJ2-1	TRBD1	CASSLGQDSYNEQFF	TGCGCCAGCAGCCTCGGACAGGACTCCTACAATGAGCAGTTCTTC
TRBV25-1	NA	TRBJ2-2	TRBD2	CASWRGTGELFF	TGTGCCAGCTGGCGGGGGACCGGGGAGCTGTTTTTT
TRBV2	NA	TRBJ2-5	TRBD1	CASDRGQETQYF	TGTGCCAGCGACAGGGGTCAAGAGACCCAGTACTTC